The entry below describes one T cell receptor beta chain. The data are from a study of blood T cell repertoires in COVID-19. Turning to the study itself: COVID-19 samples, acute and convalescent, were from the United States, Italy and Spain. T cells, B-cell-depleted T cells, or PBMCs provided the cDNA or gDNA that served as material.

Per the study methods: Nucleated cell counts were estimated from reference gene primer amplification. The repertoire was sequenced with immunoSEQ multiplex PCR; TCRdb's copy has only in-frame clones and lacks some. D and trimming were read from the DNA, whereas the V and J calls and clone size are those reported in that table. The sample includes roughly 150,000 clones, approximately 85% of them seen just once. Recruited during active infection, patients (from Seattle) were subsequently followed longitudinally. The sequenced material came from peripheral blood. This TCR was recovered from a man aged 80 or over with COVID-19, enrolled during active disease.

This CDR3 reads CANSDTGNTIYF. DNA of the CDR3: TGTGCCAATTCGGACACTGGAAACACCATATATTTT. The chain is built from TRBV7-2 and TRBJ1-3; the D gene is possibly TRBD1 (5 bases). V was cut by 10 bases and J by 2 bases, with 9 bases left in between. Germline CDR1 is SGHTA and CDR2 is FQGNSA. The CDR3 length is 12 residues.